This is a list of T cell receptor beta chains from one sample in a study of OX40 agonist ivuxolimab in advanced cancers. The assay was immunoSEQ multiplex PCR, and TCRdb's table has in-frame clones only and misses some. The sample has about 48,000 clones; about nine tenths are singletons. Sequencing was performed on CD4+ or CD8+ T cells sorted from blood, taken in a trial of the OX40 agonist ivuxolimab. The receptors derive from an adult with an advanced solid tumor such as melanoma, head and neck, liver or kidney cancer. The CDR3 runs from the conserved cysteine through the conserved F or W. D genes are given only for firm matches. Clone size is given for some rows only: seen once, a few or many times, or a class if the clone is expanded.

j_call clone_size d_call v_call cdr3_aa cdr3_nt
TRBJ1-5 NA NA TRBV4-1 CASSQGQGSQPQHF TGCGCCAGCAGCCAAGGCCAGGGTAGTCAGCCCCAGCATTTT
TRBJ1-2 NA NA TRBV5-8 CASSSRGSDYGYTF TGTGCCAGCAGCTCGCGGGGGTCCGATTATGGCTACACCTTC
TRBJ1-1 NA NA TRBV5-8 CASSSGRGMPEAFF TGTGCCAGCAGCTCCGGGCGGGGCATGCCTGAAGCTTTCTTT
TRBJ2-1 NA TRBD2 TRBV5-4 CASSSGTIPGEQFF TGTGCCAGCAGCAGCGGGACTATCCCAGGGGAGCAGTTCTTC
TRBJ2-3 NA TRBD1 TRBV27 CASSLTGDNADTQYF TGTGCCAGCAGTTTGACAGGGGATAATGCAGATACGCAGTATTTT
TRBJ2-3 NA NA TRBV27 CASSLSLDGDTQYF TGTGCCAGCAGTTTATCCTTGGACGGAGATACGCAGTATTTT
TRBJ2-3 NA TRBD2 TRBV10-3 CAIKEAGGVTDTQYF TGTGCCATCAAGGAAGCGGGGGGGGTCACAGATACGCAGTATTTT
TRBJ2-2 NA NA TRBV6-4 CASSYREDGELFF TGTGCCAGCAGTTACAGGGAGGACGGGGAGCTGTTTTTT
TRBJ1-5 NA NA TRBV11-2 CASSIGPGYSNQPQHF TGTGCCAGCAGTATCGGGCCCGGGTATAGCAATCAGCCCCAGCATTTT
TRBJ1-1 NA NA TRBV13 CASSADWNTEAFF TGTGCCAGCAGCGCGGACTGGAACACTGAAGCTTTCTTT
TRBJ1-3 NA NA TRBV27 CASSLGASSGNTIYF TGTGCCAGCAGTTTGGGGGCGAGCTCTGGAAACACCATATATTTT
TRBJ2-3 NA TRBD2 TRBV11-2 CASREPSGAGTDTQYF TGTGCCAGCAGGGAGCCAAGCGGGGCGGGGACAGATACGCAGTATTTT
TRBJ2-3 NA NA TRBV5-5 CASSLDWGTDTQYF TGTGCCAGCAGCTTGGATTGGGGCACAGATACGCAGTATTTT
TRBJ1-5 NA TRBD1 TRBV7-9 CASGQGAQPQHF TGTGCCAGCGGGCAGGGGGCTCAGCCCCAGCATTTT
TRBJ2-7 NA TRBD2 TRBV7-8 CASSLGTSGGSEQYF TGTGCCAGCAGCTTAGGGACTAGCGGGGGAAGCGAGCAGTACTTC
TRBJ1-2 NA NA TRBV7-9 CASSLGSPGYTF TGTGCCAGCAGCTTAGGCTCTCCGGGCTACACCTTC
TRBJ1-2 NA NA TRBV6-5 CASSYEGMNGYTF TGTGCCAGCAGTTATGAGGGTATGAATGGCTACACCTTC
TRBJ2-5 NA NA TRBV6-1 CASSEPLQGYQETQYF TGTGCCAGCAGCGAACCCCTCCAGGGGTACCAAGAGACCCAGTACTTC
TRBJ2-5 NA NA TRBV4-1 CASSPELGRETQYF TGCGCCAGCAGCCCGGAGCTAGGTCGGGAGACCCAGTACTTC
TRBJ1-2 NA NA TRBV6-4 CASSVEKDSYGYTF TGTGCCAGCAGTGTCGAGAAGGACTCCTATGGCTACACCTTC
TRBJ1-5 NA NA TRBV6-6 CASSYMAGDQPQHF TGTGCCAGCAGTTACATGGCAGGGGATCAGCCCCAGCATTTT
TRBJ1-2 NA NA TRBV5-6 CASRQSRHGYTF TGTGCCAGCAGACAATCAAGGCATGGCTACACCTTC
TRBJ1-6 NA NA TRBV5-4 CASSFGRQNSPLHF TGTGCCAGCAGCTTCGGACGGCAGAATTCACCCCTCCACTTT
TRBJ1-5 NA NA TRBV6-6 CASSYSSGDRNQPQHF TGTGCCAGCAGTTACTCATCAGGGGACCGAAATCAGCCCCAGCATTTT
TRBJ1-2 NA NA TRBV30 CAWSGRDANYGYTF TGTGCCTGGAGTGGACGAGACGCCAACTATGGCTACACCTTC
TRBJ2-7 NA NA TRBV6-5 CASSYSAGSSYEQYF TGTGCCAGCAGTTACTCGGCAGGGAGCTCCTACGAGCAGTACTTC
TRBJ1-3 NA NA TRBV5-4 CASSLAASGNTIYF TGTGCCAGCAGCTTGGCCGCTTCTGGAAACACCATATATTTT
TRBJ1-1 NA NA TRBV5-5 CASSFGHGGLNTEAFF TGTGCCAGCAGCTTTGGCCACGGGGGCCTGAACACTGAAGCTTTCTTT
TRBJ1-5 once NA TRBV23-1 CASTELGGSNQPQHF TGCGCCAGCACCGAACTAGGTGGTAGCAATCAGCCCCAGCATTTT
TRBJ2-5 NA NA TRBV7-8 CASSLARDYQETQYF TGTGCCAGCAGCTTAGCCAGGGACTACCAAGAGACCCAGTACTTC
TRBJ1-6 NA TRBD1 TRBV6-5 CASRDRNSPLHF TGTGCCAGCAGGGACAGGAATTCACCCCTCCACTTT
TRBJ2-1 NA TRBD2 TRBV11-3 CASSSPSGEREQFF TGTGCCAGCAGCTCGCCAAGCGGGGAGCGTGAGCAGTTCTTC
TRBJ1-2 NA NA TRBV7-8 CASSLEPGDYGYTF TGTGCCAGCAGCCTTGAACCAGGGGACTATGGCTACACCTTC
TRBJ1-4 NA NA TRBV6-1 CASSEGGPTNEKLFF TGTGCCAGCAGTGAAGGTGGCCCAACTAATGAAAAACTGTTTTTT
TRBJ1-1 NA NA TRBV25-1 CASSESTVGNTEAFF TGTGCCAGCAGTGAATCCACAGTGGGTAACACTGAAGCTTTCTTT
TRBJ1-5 NA NA TRBV9 CASSRTDSHQPQHF TGTGCCAGCAGCCGAACGGACAGTCATCAGCCCCAGCATTTT
TRBJ2-3 NA NA TRBV19 CASSYRGTDTQYF TGTGCCAGTTCTTACAGGGGCACAGATACGCAGTATTTT
TRBJ2-5 NA NA TRBV2 CASSGEVIQETQYF TGTGCCAGCAGTGGGGAAGTGATACAAGAGACCCAGTACTTC
TRBJ2-3 few NA TRBV4-1 CASSQEASTDTQYF TGCGCCAGCAGCCAAGAGGCGAGCACAGATACGCAGTATTTT
TRBJ1-1 NA NA TRBV30 CAWSARTGPGNTEAFF TGTGCCTGGAGCGCTAGAACAGGGCCGGGGAACACTGAAGCTTTCTTT
TRBJ2-1 NA NA TRBV7-3 CASSPEGLAGYNEQFF TGTGCCAGCAGCCCGGAGGGCCTAGCTGGCTACAATGAGCAGTTCTTC
TRBJ2-3 NA NA TRBV15 CATRGVTVGTDTQYF TGTGCCACCCGCGGGGTAACCGTGGGCACAGATACGCAGTATTTT
TRBJ1-6 once TRBD1 TRBV19 CASSIQSAYGTENSPLHF TGTGCCAGTAGTATCCAATCCGCATATGGGACAGAGAATTCACCCCTCCACTTT
TRBJ2-2 NA TRBD1 TRBV27 CASSSLSRTGHGELFF TGTGCCAGCAGCTCCCTTTCCAGGACAGGTCACGGGGAGCTGTTTTTT
TRBJ2-1 NA TRBD1 TRBV7-3 CASSSGQGGNEQFF TGTGCCAGCAGCTCCGGACAGGGGGGCAATGAGCAGTTCTTC
TRBJ2-7 NA TRBD1 TRBV5-4 CASSLGLDRGRDEQYF TGTGCCAGCAGCTTGGGGCTGGACAGGGGGCGTGACGAGCAGTACTTC
TRBJ2-2 NA NA TRBV29-1 CSVGINGELFF TGCAGCGTTGGGATTAACGGGGAGCTGTTTTTT
TRBJ1-4 NA NA TRBV6-5 CASRLQGGDEKLFF TGTGCCAGCAGACTACAAGGAGGGGACGAAAAACTGTTTTTT
TRBJ2-6 NA TRBD1 TRBV13 CASSQVPGQGLGANVLTF TGTGCCAGCAGCCAAGTCCCGGGACAGGGCCTCGGGGCCAACGTCCTGACTTTC
TRBJ2-3 NA TRBD2 TRBV2 CASSFASGGATDTQYF TGTGCCAGCAGCTTTGCTAGCGGGGGGGCGACAGATACGCAGTATTTT
TRBJ1-2 NA TRBD1 TRBV27 CASSLGTGINYGYTF TGTGCCAGCAGTCTGGGGACAGGGATAAACTATGGCTACACCTTC
TRBJ2-2 NA NA TRBV5-4 CASSFDPSGELFF TGTGCCAGCAGCTTCGACCCAAGCGGGGAGCTGTTTTTT
TRBJ1-3 NA NA TRBV29-1 CSVVLEWNTIYF TGCAGCGTTGTACTGGAGTGGAACACCATATATTTT